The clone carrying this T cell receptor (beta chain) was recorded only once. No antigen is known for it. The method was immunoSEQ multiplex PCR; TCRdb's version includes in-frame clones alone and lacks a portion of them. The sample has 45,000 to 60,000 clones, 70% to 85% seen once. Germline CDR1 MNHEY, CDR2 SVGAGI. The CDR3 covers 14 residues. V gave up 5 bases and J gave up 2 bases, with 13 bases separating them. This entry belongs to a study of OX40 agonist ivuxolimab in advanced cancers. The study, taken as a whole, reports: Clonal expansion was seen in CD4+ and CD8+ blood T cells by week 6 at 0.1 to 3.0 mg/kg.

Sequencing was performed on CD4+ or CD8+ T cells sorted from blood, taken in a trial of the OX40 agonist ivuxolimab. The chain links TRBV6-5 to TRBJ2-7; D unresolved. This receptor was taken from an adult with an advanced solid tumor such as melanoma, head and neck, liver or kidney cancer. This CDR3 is CASSGQTGPYEQYF. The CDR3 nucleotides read TGTGCCAGCAGTGGCCAGACGGGCCCCTACGAGCAGTACTTC.